Given below is one T cell receptor beta chain in context. Its antigen is undetermined. V shed 5 bases and J 1 base; nucleotides not matched to a gene: 4. Germline V gene lookup returns CDR1 MDHEN and CDR2 SYDVKM. The CDR3 spans 15 residues. Sequencing used immunoSEQ multiplex PCR; TCRdb keeps in-frame clones, though not all of them. The top ten clones hold about 0.13% of a sample with some 2,100,000 clones, nearly 97% of them seen once. The study separated CD4+ cells into CD45RA+ naive and CD45RA-negative memory subsets. The data belong to a study of shared clonotypes between healthy human individuals. General study points: Relative to clonotypes present in all four donors, those not shared had lower generation probabilities. Compared with memory subsets, naive subsets generally had larger estimated richness.

Input material: naive CD4+ T cells sorted from blood. Described subset: CD45RA+ positively selected. The rearrangement links TRBV28 to TRBJ2-3; 9 bases line up with TRBD2. This clonotype was obtained from a man younger than 35 in good health. This chain's CDR3 is CASSPVAGGTDTQYF. As DNA, the CDR3 is TGTGCCAGCAGTCCTGTAGCGGGGGGCACAGATACGCAGTATTTT.